A selection of T cell receptor beta chains follows, all from one sample in a study of cytomegalovirus exposure and HLA in healthy donors. Sequencing used immunoSEQ multiplex PCR; TCRdb keeps in-frame clones, though not all of them. Among about 73,000 clones listed, 94% were seen once. The sample was PBMCs. These receptors were taken from a woman younger than 30 in good health and CMV-seropositive. Both conserved end residues are part of each CDR3. D genes are given only for firm matches. Only part of the rows carry a size: once, few, many, or a class if the clone is expanded.

j_gene,v_gene,abundance,d_gene,CDR3aa,CDR3nt
TRBJ1-5,TRBV27,NA,TRBD1,CASSLTGTGVAWQPQHF,TGTGCCAGCAGTTTGACCGGGACAGGGGTCGCCTGGCAGCCCCAGCATTTT
TRBJ1-2,TRBV6-5,NA,NA,CASSYSTRQSRYGYTF,TGTGCCAGCAGTTACTCGACACGACAGAGCCGCTATGGCTACACCTTC
TRBJ2-1,TRBV4-3,NA,NA,CASSQDFASLGYNEQFF,TGCGCCAGCAGCCAAGATTTCGCTAGCTTAGGCTACAATGAGCAGTTCTTC
TRBJ2-3,TRBV10-2,NA,NA,CASRAQGRNAQYF,TGCGCCAGCAGGGCACAGGGTAGGAACGCGCAGTATTTT
TRBJ1-1,TRBV11-2,once,NA,CASSPRGGRGTEAFF,TGTGCCAGCAGCCCCCGGGGTGGGAGGGGTACTGAAGCTTTCTTT
TRBJ2-7,TRBV4-3,NA,TRBD2,CASSQGPGGLAYEQYF,TGCGCCAGCAGCCAAGGGCCGGGAGGGTTAGCCTACGAGCAGTACTTC
TRBJ1-4,TRBV29-1,NA,NA,CSVTRGGEKLFF,TGCAGCGTGACCAGGGGTGGAGAAAAACTGTTTTTT
TRBJ2-1,TRBV5-6,NA,TRBD2,CASSLFGRWRKNEQFF,TGTGCCAGCAGCTTGTTCGGGAGGTGGAGGAAAAATGAGCAGTTCTTC
TRBJ2-5,TRBV13,NA,TRBD1,CASSSRDRVRETQYF,TGTGCCAGCAGCTCCCGGGACAGGGTGCGGGAGACCCAGTACTTC
TRBJ2-1,TRBV6-1,once,NA,CASRGAQVGSREQFF,TGTGCCAGCAGGGGGGCACAGGTGGGCTCTCGAGAGCAGTTCTTC
TRBJ2-3,TRBV15,NA,NA,CATSRDLGSVGRDTQYF,TGTGCCACCAGCAGAGATTTGGGGTCTGTGGGGCGGGATACGCAGTATTTT
TRBJ1-4,TRBV4-2,NA,NA,CASSQDSWIGDEKLFF,TGTGCCAGCAGCCAAGATTCTTGGATAGGGGATGAAAAACTGTTTTTT
TRBJ2-2,TRBV6-4,NA,NA,CASSDSSIGELFF,TGTGCCAGCAGTGACTCGAGCATCGGGGAGCTGTTTTTT
TRBJ1-6,TRBV27,NA,TRBD1,CASSLTGPASPLHF,TGTGCCAGCAGTTTGACAGGGCCGGCTTCACCCCTCCACTTT
TRBJ2-1,TRBV7-9,NA,TRBD1,CAYRGRGNEQFF,TGTGCCTACAGGGGGCGTGGGAATGAGCAGTTCTTC
TRBJ1-5,TRBV6-5,NA,TRBD1,CASRKGQGNQPQHF,TGTGCCAGCAGGAAAGGACAGGGCAATCAGCCCCAGCATTTT
TRBJ1-2,TRBV18,NA,NA,CASSLGTGPNYGYTF,TGTGCCAGCTCACTCGGGACTGGGCCGAACTATGGCTACACCTTC
TRBJ1-4,TRBV5-1,NA,NA,CASSLNSGTNEKLFF,TGCGCCAGCAGCTTGAATTCGGGAACCAATGAAAAACTGTTTTTT
TRBJ1-2,TRBV28,NA,NA,CASSFPARAGYTF,TGTGCCAGCAGTTTCCCGGCCAGGGCCGGCTACACCTTC
TRBJ2-3,TRBV28,NA,NA,CASSPPQNTDTQYF,TGTGCCAGCAGTCCACCCCAGAACACAGATACGCAGTATTTT
TRBJ1-6,TRBV27,NA,TRBD1,CASGRLPGQGRASSYNSPLHF,TGTGCCAGCGGACGCCTACCGGGACAGGGGAGGGCCAGCTCCTATAATTCACCCCTCCACTTT
TRBJ2-7,TRBV14,NA,TRBD2,CASSRGLAGRYEQYF,TGTGCCAGCAGCCGCGGACTAGCGGGAAGGTACGAGCAGTACTTC
TRBJ2-7,TRBV4-2,NA,NA,CASSQEVGTYEQYF,TGTGCCAGCAGCCAAGAGGTCGGGACCTACGAGCAGTACTTC
TRBJ1-5,TRBV18,NA,TRBD1,CASSSATQGVSNQPQHF,TGTGCCAGCTCATCAGCAACACAGGGGGTTAGCAATCAGCCCCAGCATTTT
TRBJ1-2,TRBV2,NA,NA,CASSQNYGYTF,TGTGCCAGCAGCCAGAACTATGGCTACACCTTC
TRBJ1-6,TRBV7-8,NA,TRBD1,CASSPTWTGQQNSPLHF,TGTGCCAGCAGCCCAACCTGGACAGGCCAACAAAATTCACCCCTCCACTTT
TRBJ1-1,TRBV4-2,NA,NA,CASSQDLNTEAFF,TGTGCCAGCAGCCAAGACTTGAACACTGAAGCTTTCTTT
TRBJ2-5,TRBV5-1,NA,TRBD2,CASSLGLAEFQETQYF,TGCGCCAGCAGCTTGGGACTAGCGGAGTTCCAAGAGACCCAGTACTTC
TRBJ1-2,TRBV2,NA,NA,CASSGTAPEDYGYTF,TGTGCCAGCAGTGGAACGGCCCCCGAGGACTATGGCTACACCTTC
TRBJ1-6,TRBV27,once,NA,CASSLQTVRNSPLHF,TGTGCCAGCAGTTTACAGACAGTAAGGAATTCACCCCTCCACTTT
TRBJ2-5,TRBV4-3,NA,TRBD2,CASSQDFTSGSETQYF,TGCGCCAGCAGCCAAGATTTTACTAGCGGGAGTGAGACCCAGTACTTC
TRBJ1-2,TRBV5-4,few,TRBD1,CASSFGQGSYGYTF,TGTGCCAGCAGCTTTGGACAGGGCAGCTATGGCTACACCTTC
TRBJ2-1,TRBV29-1,NA,TRBD2,CSVEEFQGLAGNNEQFF,TGCAGCGTTGAAGAATTTCAAGGGCTAGCGGGGAACAATGAGCAGTTCTTC
TRBJ2-5,TRBV5-4,NA,TRBD2,CASSLRLAGGETQYF,TGTGCCAGCAGCTTGAGACTAGCGGGGGGTGAGACCCAGTACTTC
TRBJ2-3,TRBV27,NA,TRBD2,CASSPVGAGGLTDTQYF,TGTGCCAGCAGCCCTGTGGGGGCGGGGGGCCTCACAGATACGCAGTATTTT
TRBJ2-3,TRBV7-9,once,NA,CASSFSADTQYF,TGTGCCAGCAGCTTCTCCGCGGATACGCAGTATTTT
TRBJ1-4,TRBV28,NA,TRBD1,CASSSDSGTGKGKLFF,TGTGCCAGCAGTTCAGATTCCGGGACAGGGAAGGGAAAACTGTTTTTT
TRBJ1-4,TRBV11-3,NA,NA,CASSLVGYFGRQTTNEKLFF,TGTGCCAGCAGCCTAGTGGGGTACTTCGGTCGACAGACAACTAATGAAAAACTGTTTTTT
TRBJ1-4,TRBV6-6,NA,TRBD1,CASSLGQGNEKLFF,TGTGCCAGCAGCCTGGGACAGGGGAACGAAAAACTGTTTTTT
TRBJ2-1,TRBV29-1,NA,NA,CSVGGEQSLGQFF,TGCAGCGTTGGGGGGGAACAGAGTCTTGGGCAGTTCTTC
TRBJ2-7,TRBV28,once,NA,CASSLWFWGQRASYEQYF,TGTGCCAGCAGTTTATGGTTTTGGGGGCAGAGAGCTTCCTACGAGCAGTACTTC
TRBJ2-7,TRBV6-6,NA,TRBD1,CASSYFGQGAVEQYF,TGTGCCAGCAGTTACTTTGGGCAGGGGGCCGTCGAGCAGTACTTC
TRBJ2-2,TRBV5-4,NA,TRBD2,CASSSRTSGGLGGELFF,TGTGCCAGCAGCTCTCGGACTAGCGGGGGCTTAGGCGGGGAGCTGTTTTTT
TRBJ2-1,TRBV11-2,NA,TRBD2,CASSLDLLADPPYEQFF,TGTGCCAGCAGCTTAGACCTCCTAGCGGATCCCCCTTATGAGCAGTTCTTC
TRBJ1-2,TRBV7-9,NA,TRBD1,CASSSGQGSNYGYTF,TGTGCCAGCAGCTCGGGACAGGGGAGTAACTATGGCTACACCTTC
TRBJ2-2,TRBV7-9,NA,TRBD1,CASRPGQGVNTGELFF,TGTGCCAGCAGACCGGGACAGGGAGTCAACACCGGGGAGCTGTTTTTT
TRBJ1-5,TRBV6-5,NA,TRBD1,CASRRQGNQPQHF,TGTGCCAGCAGGCGACAGGGTAATCAGCCCCAGCATTTT
TRBJ2-4,TRBV9,NA,NA,CASSVALAESGIQYF,TGTGCCAGCAGCGTAGCTCTGGCTGAGAGCGGCATTCAGTACTTC
TRBJ2-2,TRBV5-1,NA,NA,CASSLSGGTGELFF,TGCGCCAGCAGCTTGAGTGGGGGGACCGGGGAGCTGTTTTTT
TRBJ1-5,TRBV5-1,NA,NA,CASSYGTPSNQPQHF,TGCGCCAGCAGTTACGGGACACCTAGCAATCAGCCCCAGCATTTT
TRBJ1-2,TRBV7-9,NA,TRBD1,CASSRPGGVGYTF,TGTGCCAGCAGCCGACCAGGGGGCGTTGGCTACACCTTC
TRBJ2-3,TRBV6-5,NA,TRBD1,CASRAGTGVTDTQYF,TGTGCCAGCAGGGCCGGGACAGGGGTAACAGATACGCAGTATTTT
TRBJ2-3,TRBV5-1,NA,TRBD2,CASSLRLAGHDTQYF,TGCGCCAGCAGCTTGAGACTAGCGGGGCACGATACGCAGTATTTT
TRBJ2-5,TRBV2,NA,NA,CASSVGQRETQYF,TGTGCCAGCAGTGTAGGACAGAGGGAGACCCAGTACTTC
TRBJ2-1,TRBV7-7,NA,NA,CASSLVGGDEQFF,TGTGCTAGCAGCTTAGTTGGAGGGGATGAGCAGTTCTTC